Presented here are 21 T cell receptor beta chains from one specimen sequenced in a study of T cell responses to AZD1222 COVID-19 vaccine. Profiling relied on immunoSEQ multiplex PCR, and the TCRdb table lists in-frame clones only, not all of them. The sample lists roughly 150,000 clones, over 75% occurring once. Sequenced here: peripheral blood, sampled on day 0 of AZD1222 vaccination. The receptors originated from an adult in good health.

This rearrangement joins TRBV9 to TRBJ2-2; TRBD2 might be the D (5 bases). The CDR3 runs to 14 residues. V lost 4 bases to trimming and J lost 3 bases, with 10 bases between them. In germline, CDR1 is SGDLS, CDR2 YYNGEE. The CDR3 region is CASSPRDYTGELFF. DNA of the CDR3: TGTGCCAGCAGCCCCCGGGATTACACCGGGGAGCTGTTTTTT.

V and J are TRBV18 and TRBJ2-3; TRBD1 matches at 9 bases. Germline V CDR1 and CDR2: KGHSH, LQKENI. CDR3 size: 15 residues. The V segment lost 4 bases and the J segment 4 bases; nucleotides outside the gene matches: 6. In DNA, the CDR3 is TGTGCCAGCTCACTACAGGGGGCGAACGCAGATACGCAGTATTTT. Its translation is CASSLQGANADTQYF. Based on the CDR3 plus reference TRBV18 and TRBJ2-3, the full variable domain is NAGVMQNPRHLVRRRGQEARLRCSPMKGHSHVYWYRQLPEEGLKFMVYLQKENIIDESGMPKERFSAEFPKEGPSILRIQQVVRGDSAAYFCASSLQGANADTQYFGPGTRLTVL.

The rearrangement uses TRBV5-4 and TRBJ1-3; D remains ambiguous. The V gene's germline CDR1 is SGHNT and CDR2 YYREEE (reference sequence). Trimming shortened V by 1 base and J by 7 bases, and 9 bases separated the two germline ends. CDR3 length equals 13 residues. This chain's CDR3 is CASSLRTLNTIYF. Here the CDR3 DNA reads TGTGCCAGCAGCTTGCGAACATTGAACACCATATATTTT. The variable domain in full, completed from reference TRBV5-4 and TRBJ1-3, reads ETGVTQSPTHLIKTRGQQVTLRCSSQSGHNTVSWYQQALGQGPQFIFQYYREEENGRGNFPPRFSGLQFPNYSSELNVNALELDDSALYLCASSLRTLNTIYFGEGSWLTVV.

The V and J genes are TRBV27 and TRBJ1-5, with D perhaps matching TRBD1 (5 bases). V was pared by 3 bases and J by 2 bases, with 11 bases between. Germline CDR1 reads MNHEY; CDR2 reads SMNVEV (reference sequence). The CDR3 extends over 15 amino acids. CDR3 DNA: TGTGCCAGCAGTTTTAAACAGGCGGGCAATCAGCCCCAGCATTTT. This gives the protein CASSFKQAGNQPQHF.

The gene calls are TRBV4-2 and TRBJ1-4, with a weak D call TRBD1 (6 bases). The germline V and J ends were trimmed by 3 bases and 10 bases, with 21 bases remaining between them. Germline CDR1 LGHNA, CDR2 YNFKEQ. This CDR3 region has 16 residues. CDR3 protein: CASSHEGRGQGGKLFF. The CDR3 DNA is TGTGCCAGCAGCCACGAAGGGCGGGGGCAAGGCGGAAAACTGTTTTTT.

The chain employs TRBV9 and TRBJ2-2; a weak D match, TRBD2 (6 bases). There are 15 residues in the CDR3. Germline V lookup: CDR1 SGDLS, CDR2 YYNGEE. V lost 1 base, J lost 1 base, and 8 bases lay in between. CDR3 residues: CASSVRGKNTGELFF. The CDR3 DNA is TGTGCCAGCAGCGTACGGGGGAAGAACACCGGGGAGCTGTTTTTT. Looking up the rest from reference TRBV9 and TRBJ2-2 gives the full variable domain: DSGVTQTPKHLITATGQRVTLRCSPRSGDLSVYWYQQSLDQGLQFLIQYYNGEERAKGNILERFSAQQFPDLHSELNLSSLELGDSALYFCASSVRGKNTGELFFGEGSRLTVL.

The chain uses TRBV28 and TRBJ1-1; possibly TRBD1 for D (5 bases). The germline gives CDR1 MDHEN, CDR2 SYDVKM. V was clipped by 3 bases and J by 4 bases, with 15 bases between them. This CDR3 contains 15 residues. The CDR3 bases are TGTGCCAGCAGTTTCAATACAGGTTGGGCCACTGAAGCTTTCTTT. This translates into CASSFNTGWATEAFF.

The gene calls are TRBV10-3 and TRBJ1-1, with D possibly TRBD1 on 6 matching bases. CDR3 length: 15 amino acids. V gave up 3 bases and J gave up 4 bases, with 15 bases separating them. Germline V gene lookup returns CDR1 ENHRY and CDR2 SYGVKD. This CDR3 reads CAISDLGATSTEAFF. The CDR3 nucleotides read TGTGCCATCAGTGATTTGGGGGCGACGAGCACTGAAGCTTTCTTT.

V and J are TRBV6-2 or TRBV6-3 and TRBJ2-3; D is tentatively TRBD1 or TRBD2 (5 bases each). The germline V gene has CDR1 MNHEY and CDR2 SVGEGT. The ends were cut back, 6 bases at V and 0 bases at J, with 10 bases in the middle. This CDR3 region has 14 residues. The CDR3 spells CASSPRDSTDTQYF. CDR3 DNA sequence: TGTGCCAGCAGCCCCCGGGACAGCACAGATACGCAGTATTTT.

The chain is built from TRBV30 and TRBJ2-7; 7 bases align to TRBD1. This CDR3 is 13 amino acids long. CDR1 GTSNPN and CDR2 SVGIG come from the germline V gene (reference sequence). V trimming: 4 bases; J trimming: 2 bases; junction bases outside the gene matches: 5. CDR3 in DNA: TGTGCCTGGATTAGGGACAGACCCTACGAGCAGTACTTC. It specifies CAWIRDRPYEQYF. Complete variable domain (other parts from reference TRBV30 and TRBJ2-7): SQTIHQWPATLVQPVGSPLSLECTVEGTSNPNLYWYRQAAGRGLQLLFYSVGIGQISSEVPQNLSASRPQDRQFILSSKKLLLSDSGFYLCAWIRDRPYEQYFGPGTRLTVT.

This chain links TRBV7-3 with TRBJ2-3; TRBD2 might be the D (6 bases). With 4 bases removed from V and 4 bases from J, the gap between germline ends came to 15 bases. The germline CDR1 and CDR2 sequences are SGHTA and FQGTGA. This CDR3 spans 15 amino acids. The CDR3 DNA sequence: TGTGCCAGCAGCTCCTCGGGACTCTGGGCAGATACGCAGTATTTT. Translation: CASSSSGLWADTQYF.

V and J are TRBV19 and TRBJ1-2; D ambiguous. The V end was cut by 6 bases, the J end by 5 bases, with 13 bases between. The CDR3 runs 13 residues. Germline CDR1 is LNHDA and CDR2 is SQIVND (reference sequence). The CDR3: CASRNTGYYGYTF. Written as DNA, the CDR3 is TGTGCCAGTAGAAACACCGGTTATTATGGCTACACCTTC.

This clone was detected once. J is TRBJ2-1 and V is TRBV19; 8 bases align to TRBD2. V gave up 3 bases and J gave up 6 bases; unmatched junction bases: 4. In germline, CDR1 is LNHDA, CDR2 SQIVND (reference sequence). This CDR3 region has 14 residues. This chain's CDR3 is CASSITSGPNEQFF. CDR3 in DNA: TGTGCCAGTAGTATTACTAGCGGACCCAATGAGCAGTTCTTC.

This clone was recorded once. The chain is built from TRBV5-6 and TRBJ1-6, with D unresolved. In germline, CDR1 is SGHDT, CDR2 YYEEEE. The CDR3 contains 18 residues. The germline V and J ends were trimmed by 0 bases and 8 bases, with 21 bases remaining between them. As DNA, the CDR3 is TGTGCCAGCAGCTTGGCCAAGCTGGACCCCTTACCGGATTCACCCCTCCACTTT. It is translated as CASSLAKLDPLPDSPLHF.

Turning to this clone: At one end, the junction sequence differs from germline, possibly due to a read error. The chain is built from TRBV13 and TRBJ2-1; 10 bases map to TRBD2. This CDR3 contains 15 residues. The germline CDR1 and CDR2 sequences are PRHDT and FYEKMQ (reference sequence). The CDR3 loop is CANSPVLAGYNEQFF. In nucleotides, the CDR3 is TGTGCCAACAGCCCGGTACTAGCGGGATACAATGAGCAGTTCTTC. Full variable domain (missing parts from reference TRBV13 and TRBJ2-1): AAGVIQSPRHLIKEKRETATLKCYPIPRHDTVYWYQQGPGQDPQFLISFYEKMQSDKGSIPDRFSAQQFSDYHSELNMSSLELGDSALYFCANSPVLAGYNEQFFGPGTRLTVL.

This chain joins TRBV19 and TRBJ2-3; 10 nucleotides agree with TRBD2. There are 20 residues in the CDR3. Trimming cost V 6 bases and J 1 base; bases outside gene matches: 19. CDR1 LNHDA and CDR2 SQIVND come from the germline V gene (reference sequence). CDR3 protein: CASRLKGSGRALSGTDTQYF. The CDR3 bases are TGTGCCAGTAGGCTGAAGGGGAGCGGGAGGGCCCTCTCTGGCACAGATACGCAGTATTTT.

The chain combines TRBV6-5 with TRBJ1-1, with D possibly being TRBD1 (5 bases). Per germline, CDR1 MNHEY and CDR2 SVGAGI. V lost 5 bases and J 0 bases, leaving 13 bases between the germline ends. This CDR3 is 15 amino acids long. The CDR3: CASSPQGNMNTEAFF. The CDR3 DNA reads as TGTGCCAGCAGTCCTCAGGGCAATATGAACACTGAAGCTTTCTTT.

This chain uses TRBV30 with TRBJ1-2; a weak D match, TRBD1 (5 bases). The germline V gene has CDR1 GTSNPN and CDR2 SVGIG (reference sequence). The ends were cut back, 3 bases at V and 4 bases at J, with 9 bases in the middle. This CDR3 region has 12 residues. CDR3 sequence reads: CAWSVGGYGYTF. The CDR3 DNA is TGTGCCTGGAGCGTGGGGGGCTATGGCTACACCTTC.

The chain carries TRBV6-2 or TRBV6-3 and TRBJ2-1, with 12 positions matching TRBD2. The CDR3 consists of 17 residues. V was pared by 5 bases and J by 2 bases, with 7 bases of the junction left unmatched. CDR1 and CDR2 from the germline V gene are MNHEY and SVGEGT. CDR3 nucleotide sequence: TGTGCCAGCAGTCAGGATTCTAGCGGGAGGGCCTACAATGAGCAGTTCTTC. Its translation: CASSQDSSGRAYNEQFF.

The CDR3 DNA follows: TGTGCCAGCAGCGTAGTGCCCTTTACCTACGAGCAGTACTTC. As protein: CASSVVPFTYEQYF. V usage is TRBV9 and J usage is TRBJ2-7; D is ambiguous. CDR3 length: 14 amino acids. V lost 0 bases, J lost 2 bases, and 9 bases lay in between. Germline values: CDR1 SGDLS, CDR2 YYNGEE.

J is TRBJ2-5 and V is TRBV5-1; D gene ambiguous. The germline gives CDR1 SGHRS, CDR2 YFSETQ. V gave up 2 bases and J gave up 3 bases, with 11 bases separating them. The CDR3 runs 14 residues. The CDR3 region has the DNA TGCGCCAGCAGCTTCCGAGTGGACGAAGAGACCCAGTACTTC. It yields the protein CASSFRVDEETQYF.